A single T cell receptor (beta chain) is shown here with its context. Its target is not known. Patients having Susac syndrome satisfied recently defined diagnostic criteria for definite or probable disease. TEMRA cells were FACS-enriched, with CD8+ and CD4+ T cells isolated negatively. This sample stems from a study of CD8 T cells in Susac syndrome. At the level of the study: There were Susac syndrome patients who were therapy-naive at blood draw, others on corticosteroids, and others on intravenous immunoglobulin alone. Findings and limits, study-wide: It was acknowledged in the study that the number of individuals who were included in its TCR sequencing and HLA analysis was relatively small.

The CDR3 is 14 residues long. Germline V gives CDR1 MNHEY, CDR2 SMNVEV (reference sequence). The V end was cut by 3 bases, the J end by 4 bases, with 12 bases between. RNA amounts of roughly 0.5 to 1 ug underwent reverse transcription with random hexamers. TCRdb used MiXCR to reprocess the immunoSEQ multiplex PCR reads, holding one entry per CDR3 protein. Of about 83,000 distinct CDR3 sequences listed, 95% to 96% are singletons. V and J are TRBV27 and TRBJ1-2, with unresolved D. The sample consisted of CD8+ T cells from PBMCs. This clonotype originated in a human donor with Susac syndrome. The CDR3 sequence is CASSFSSLGYGYTF. In nucleotides, the CDR3 is TGTGCCAGCAGTTTTTCTTCCCTGGGCTATGGCTACACCTTC.